This passage covers 29 T cell receptor beta chains from one sample sequenced in a study of early T cells in non-severe SARS-CoV-2 infection. TCRdb reprocessed the 5' RACE reads via MiXCR and lists one record per CDR3 protein. The table has approximately 34,000 distinct CDR3 sequences, approximately 7.2% seen once. This sample comprised whole blood, obtained at baseline. These receptors all stem from an adult who was a healthcare worker with PCR-confirmed SARS-CoV-2 infection or an uninfected control (not recorded which).

This clonotype has a count of ten or more. This chain uses TRBV4-1 with TRBJ2-1, with TRBD1 matching over 10 bases. J gave up 4 bases and V 4 bases, and 4 bases lay outside the gene matches. Germline V gives CDR1 MGHRA, CDR2 YSYEKL. The CDR3 consists of 15 residues. The CDR3 is CASSPGTGDYNEQFF. The CDR3 nucleotides read TGCGCCAGCAGCCCGGGGACAGGGGATTACAATGAGCAGTTCTTC.

In this sample, this clonotype turned up many times. The rearrangement joins TRBV11-2 to TRBJ2-7; D is uncertain. Germline CDR1 and CDR2: SGHAT and FQNNGV. The CDR3 contains 13 residues. With 0 bases removed from V and 2 bases from J, the gap between germline ends came to 5 bases. This CDR3 reads CASSLEPPYEQYF. In nucleotides, the CDR3 is TGTGCCAGCAGCTTAGAACCACCCTACGAGCAGTACTTC.

This clonotype was seen at least ten times. V is TRBV27 and J is TRBJ2-5; a weak D match, TRBD1 (6 bases). V lost 2 bases to trimming and J lost 5 bases, with 18 bases between them. There are 16 residues in the CDR3. Per germline, CDR1 MNHEY and CDR2 SMNVEV (reference sequence). The CDR3 protein is CASSLGAGAEGETQYF. The CDR3 nucleotides read TGTGCCAGCAGTTTAGGGGCAGGGGCAGAGGGTGAGACCCAGTACTTC.

This clonotype has a handful of counts. The chain recombines TRBV5-4 with TRBJ1-2; possibly TRBD1 for D (5 bases). The V end lost 2 bases, the J end lost 6 bases, and 11 bases lay between the germline ends. Germline CDR1 is SGHNT and CDR2 is YYREEE (reference sequence). CDR3 length: 13 residues. CDR3 region: CASSFRQGDGYTF. The CDR3 bases are TGTGCCAGCAGCTTCCGGCAGGGAGATGGCTACACCTTC.

In this sample, this clonotype turned up a few times. The rearrangement links TRBV7-9 to TRBJ2-7, with D possibly being TRBD1 or TRBD2 (5 bases each). The ends were cut back, 5 bases at V and 5 bases at J, with 19 bases in the middle. Germline V gene sequence: CDR1 SEHNR, CDR2 FQNEAQ (reference sequence). The CDR3 extends over 15 amino acids. The CDR3 loop reads CASSVSGGIKNEQYF. CDR3 coding DNA: TGTGCCAGCAGCGTGAGTGGGGGTATCAAGAACGAGCAGTACTTC.

This clonotype was found many times. The chain joins TRBV28 to TRBJ1-1, with D unclear. CDR1 is MDHEN and CDR2 is SYDVKM in the germline V gene. The CDR3 is 12 amino acids. Trimming stripped 10 bases from V and 0 bases from J, with 9 bases between. DNA of the CDR3: TGTGCCACCGTTTCAGTGAACACTGAAGCTTTCTTT. This sequence encodes CATVSVNTEAFF.

Many counts were recorded for this clonotype. CDR3 loop: CASSLEGTLRVLTGELFF. CDR3 DNA sequence: TGTGCCAGCAGCTTGGAAGGGACCCTAAGAGTTCTCACCGGGGAGCTGTTTTTT. The chain has TRBV5-6 and TRBJ2-2; either TRBD1 or TRBD2 may fit D (5 bases each). From germline, CDR1 is SGHDT and CDR2 YYEEEE. V shed 0 bases and J shed 4 bases, with 19 bases lying between them. The CDR3 is made up of 18 amino acids.

This clonotype showed up just a few times. This chain links TRBV11-2 with TRBJ2-1; 8 bases line up with TRBD2. The ends lost 0 bases at V and 10 bases at J; junction bases unmatched: 11. The CDR3 is 16 amino acids. Germline V gene data show CDR1 as SGHAT and CDR2 as FQNNGV. CDR3 protein: CASSLEGSGALEEQFF. The CDR3 nucleotides are TGTGCCAGCAGCTTAGAGGGTAGCGGGGCATTGGAGGAGCAGTTCTTC.

The chain carries TRBV2 and TRBJ1-5, with a possible D match to TRBD1 (6 bases). Germline CDR1 reads SNHLY; CDR2 reads FYNNEI. Trimming took off 7 bases at V and 2 bases at J, with 12 bases between the two ends. This CDR3 is built from 14 residues. Written as DNA, the CDR3 is TGTGCCAGCAAGCCTCGGACAGGCAATCAGCCCCAGCATTTT. This sequence encodes CASKPRTGNQPQHF.

This clonotype was seen many times. The chain recombines TRBV9 with TRBJ1-1; TRBD1 might be the D (5 bases). Germline CDR1 is SGDLS and CDR2 is YYNGEE. The CDR3 is made up of 13 amino acids. V shed 3 bases and J shed 1 base, with 7 bases lying between them. CDR3 region: CASSAGQNTEAFF. In DNA form, the CDR3 reads TGTGCCAGCAGCGCCGGACAGAACACTGAAGCTTTCTTT.

This clonotype was counted many times. The V and J genes are TRBV7-2 and TRBJ2-7; 11 nucleotides match TRBD1. This CDR3 has 15 amino acids. Germline assignment: CDR1 SGHTA and CDR2 FQGNSA. V was pared by 5 bases and J by 0 bases, with 3 bases of the junction left unmatched. The CDR3 sequence is CASSEGTGGSYEQYF. Written as DNA, the CDR3 is TGTGCCAGCAGCGAAGGGACAGGGGGCTCCTACGAGCAGTACTTC.

CDR3 amino acids: CASSLDGSSTDTQYF. CDR3 nucleotide sequence: TGTGCCAGCAGCTTAGATGGCAGTAGCACAGATACGCAGTATTTT. V and J are TRBV7-7 and TRBJ2-3; D gene uncertain. Germline lookup yields CDR1 SSHAT and CDR2 FNYEAQ (reference sequence). The CDR3 sequence is 15 residues long. V lost 1 base and J lost 0, with 8 bases in between.

This clonotype came up many times. V gene TRBV20-1 combines with J gene TRBJ1-1; D remains ambiguous. Trimming cost V 1 base and J 6 bases, with 12 bases left between them. The CDR3 extends over 13 amino acids. CDR1 and CDR2 (germline): DFQATT, SNEGSKA (reference sequence). The CDR3: CSARGEDAPEAFF. CDR3 in DNA: TGCAGTGCTAGAGGTGAAGACGCCCCTGAAGCTTTCTTT.

This clonotype has a count of ten or more. J is TRBJ2-1 and V is TRBV7-2; the match to TRBD1 covers 9 bases. CDR3 length: 15 amino acids. Germline V CDR1 and CDR2: SGHTA, FQGNSA. V was pared by 7 bases and J by 4 bases, with 8 bases of the junction left unmatched. This chain's CDR3 is CASTQTGQGYNEQFF. The CDR3 nucleotides read TGTGCCAGCACCCAGACGGGACAGGGTTACAATGAGCAGTTCTTC.

This chain connects TRBV7-9 to TRBJ2-7; 9 nucleotides agree with TRBD1. V lost 3 bases, J lost 0 bases, and 3 bases stayed unmatched. The germline gives CDR1 SEHNR, CDR2 FQNEAQ (reference sequence). The CDR3 spans 15 residues. The CDR3 spells CASSFGTGFSYEQYF. In nucleotides, the CDR3 is TGTGCCAGCAGCTTTGGGACAGGGTTCTCCTACGAGCAGTACTTC.

This chain links TRBV7-8 with TRBJ1-2; the D gene is possibly TRBD1 (6 bases). Germline assignment: CDR1 SGHVS and CDR2 FQNEAQ. The length of the CDR3 is 13 residues. V lost 4 bases to trimming and J lost 10 bases, with 16 bases between them. The CDR3 region has the DNA TGTGCCAGCAGCTCCAAACGGGACAAGACCTACACCTTC. It specifies CASSSKRDKTYTF.

This clonotype was picked up a small number of times. V usage is TRBV6-5 and J usage is TRBJ2-5; D might be TRBD1 (5 bases). V lost 0 bases to trimming and J lost 4 bases, with 12 bases between them. The CDR3 length is 15 residues. The germline V gene has CDR1 MNHEY and CDR2 SVGAGI. CDR3 in DNA: TGTGCCAGCAGTTACTCCCGGACACCCAGAGAGACCCAGTACTTC. Protein sequence: CASSYSRTPRETQYF.

The chain joins TRBV2 to TRBJ1-4; 7 bases match TRBD1. V was clipped by 4 bases and J by 3 bases; unmatched bases: 2. This CDR3 is 14 amino acids long. Per the germline V gene, CDR1 is SNHLY and CDR2 is FYNNEI. The CDR3 reads CASSGQGANEKLFF. In DNA, the CDR3 is TGTGCCAGCAGTGGACAGGGTGCTAATGAAAAACTGTTTTTT.

This clonotype was counted many times. V gene TRBV10-2 combines with J gene TRBJ2-1; D gene ambiguous. Germline assignment: CDR1 WSHSY and CDR2 SAAADI. CDR3 size: 14 residues. The ends were cut back, 6 bases at V and 4 bases at J, with 13 bases in the middle. The CDR3 bases are TGCGCCAGCAGGCTTGGACGCCAGTACAATGAGCAGTTCTTC. Translating it yields CASRLGRQYNEQFF.

There are many counts of this clonotype. CDR3 nucleotides: TGTGCCATCAGTGAGAAGGACGAGCAGTACTTC. The encoded protein is CAISEKDEQYF. The V and J genes are TRBV10-3 and TRBJ2-7; D unclear. CDR1 is ENHRY, CDR2 SYGVKD, per germline. V gave up 2 bases and J gave up 5 bases, with 4 bases separating them. CDR3 length: 11 amino acids.

This clonotype was seen many times. The genes are TRBV6-2 or TRBV6-3 and TRBJ2-2; 9 bases line up with TRBD2. Per germline, CDR1 MNHEY and CDR2 SVGEGT. The CDR3 covers 14 residues. The V and J ends lost 4 bases and 7 bases, in that order; junction bases with no gene match: 4. The CDR3, as DNA: TGTGCCAGCAGTTCGGGACTAGCTCTCGGGGAGCTGTTTTTT. As protein: CASSSGLALGELFF.

This clonotype was counted only a few times. This chain connects TRBV6-6 to TRBJ2-1; D not certain. CDR1 and CDR2 from the germline V gene are MNHNY and SVGAGI (reference sequence). V gave up 7 bases and J gave up 6 bases, with 13 bases separating them. This CDR3 spans 13 amino acids. The CDR3 nucleotides read TGTGCCAGCACTGGCCAAGTGGGCAATGAGCAGTTCTTC. Amino acids: CASTGQVGNEQFF.

As to this clonotype: The germline gene is not matched at one end of the junction; a read error may be the cause. The chain couples TRBV11-3 to TRBJ2-2; 10 nucleotides agree with TRBD1. The CDR3 is made up of 17 amino acids. CDR1 and CDR2 from the germline V gene are SGHNT and YENEEA. The CDR3 sequence is CASSVEDRGRNTGELFF. CDR3 nucleotides: TGTGCCAGCAGCGTAGAAGACAGGGGGCGGAACACCGGGGAGCTGTTTTTT.

This clonotype has at least ten counts. This clone may be a read error of a much larger clone one base away. J is TRBJ1-3 and V is TRBV5-6, with TRBD1 matching 10 bases. V lost 4 bases to trimming and J lost 6 bases; unmatched junction nucleotides: 10. CDR1 and CDR2 (germline): SGHDT, YYEEEE. This CDR3 region has 16 residues. CDR3 amino acids: CASSPGTGETENTIYF. Written as DNA, the CDR3 is TGTGCCAGCAGCCCAGGGACAGGGGAAACTGAAAACACCATATATTTT. The variable domain in full, with the rest retrieved from reference TRBV5-6 and TRBJ1-3, is DAGVTQSPTHLIKTRGQQVTLRCSPKSGHDTVSWYQQALGQGPQFIFQYYEEEERQRGNFPDRFSGHQFPNYSSELNVNALLLGDSALYLCASSPGTGETENTIYFGEGSWLTVV.

This clonotype was recorded a few times. The rearrangement joins TRBV5-6 to TRBJ1-2, with no clear D. The length of the CDR3 is 13 residues. The V gene lost 4 bases and the J gene lost 10 bases, with 17 bases spanning the gap. CDR1 SGHDT and CDR2 YYEEEE come from the germline V gene. CDR3 sequence: CASSQKPGLPYTF. The CDR3 DNA sequence: TGTGCCAGCAGCCAGAAGCCAGGCCTCCCCTACACCTTC.

This clonotype has a handful of counts. The chain couples TRBV20-1 to TRBJ2-5; 7 bases agree with TRBD1. The germline V gene has CDR1 DFQATT and CDR2 SNEGSKA (reference sequence). V lost 5 bases to trimming and J lost 5 bases; unmatched junction nucleotides: 14. The CDR3 contains 15 residues. The DNA of the CDR3 is TGCAGTGCTCCAGACTTGGGACAGAGAGGGGAGACCCAGTACTTC. Its protein is CSAPDLGQRGETQYF.

The chain has TRBV4-3 and TRBJ1-2; maybe TRBD1 (5 bases). Trimming cost V 1 base and J 0 bases, with 12 bases left between them. Germline V gives CDR1 LGHNA, CDR2 YSLEER. The CDR3 is 16 residues long. CDR3 coding DNA: TGCGCCAGCAGCCAAGTAGTCCGGGACCCTAACTATGGCTACACCTTC. Translated, it gives CASSQVVRDPNYGYTF.

This clonotype showed up many times. This chain uses TRBV29-1 with TRBJ2-7; D possibly corresponds to TRBD1 (5 bases). Trimming pared 2 bases from V and 9 bases from J, leaving 14 bases between. The CDR3 spans 12 residues. The germline V gene encodes CDR1 SQVTM and CDR2 ANQGSEA. The CDR3 reads CSVEKGQLGQYF. CDR3 nucleotides: TGCAGCGTTGAAAAGGGGCAGTTGGGGCAGTACTTC.

This chain connects TRBV6-1 to TRBJ1-5; D uncertain. The CDR3 contains 12 residues. V lost 3 bases, J lost 7 bases, and 7 bases lay in between. Germline V gives CDR1 MNHNS, CDR2 SASEGT. CDR3 in DNA: TGTGCCAGCAGTGACACCTGGCAGCCCCAGCATTTT. Translation: CASSDTWQPQHF.